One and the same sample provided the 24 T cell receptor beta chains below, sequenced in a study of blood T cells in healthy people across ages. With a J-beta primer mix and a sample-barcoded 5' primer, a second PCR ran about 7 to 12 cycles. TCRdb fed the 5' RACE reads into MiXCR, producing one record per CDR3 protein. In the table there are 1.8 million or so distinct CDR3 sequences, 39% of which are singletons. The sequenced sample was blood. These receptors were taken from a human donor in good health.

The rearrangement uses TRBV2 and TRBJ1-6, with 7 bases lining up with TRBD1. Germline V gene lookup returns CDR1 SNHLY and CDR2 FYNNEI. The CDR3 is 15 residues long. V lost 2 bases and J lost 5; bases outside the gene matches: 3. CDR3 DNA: TGTGCCAGCAGTGAACAGGGGACAGATAATTCACCCCTCCACTTT. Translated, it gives CASSEQGTDNSPLHF.

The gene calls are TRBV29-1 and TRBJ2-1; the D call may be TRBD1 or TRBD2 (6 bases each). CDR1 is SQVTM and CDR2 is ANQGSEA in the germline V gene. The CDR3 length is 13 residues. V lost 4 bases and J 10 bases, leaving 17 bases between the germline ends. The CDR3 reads CSVAEGGPYEQFF. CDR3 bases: TGCAGCGTTGCTGAGGGGGGCCCCTACGAGCAGTTCTTC.

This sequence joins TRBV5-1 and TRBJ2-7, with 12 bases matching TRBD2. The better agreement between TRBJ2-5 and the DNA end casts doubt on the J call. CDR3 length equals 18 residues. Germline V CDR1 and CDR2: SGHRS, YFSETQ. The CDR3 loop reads CASSFPSSGGANRETQYF. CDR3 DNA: TGCGCCAGCAGCTTTCCTTCTAGCGGGGGGGCTAACCGAGAGACCCAGTACTTC.

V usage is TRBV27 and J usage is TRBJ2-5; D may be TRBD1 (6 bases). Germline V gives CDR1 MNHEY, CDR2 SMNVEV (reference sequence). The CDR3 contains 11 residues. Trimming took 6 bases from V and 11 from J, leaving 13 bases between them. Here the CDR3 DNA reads TGTGCCAGCAGGGGGGCGGTCGGGCAGTACTTC. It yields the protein CASRGAVGQYF.

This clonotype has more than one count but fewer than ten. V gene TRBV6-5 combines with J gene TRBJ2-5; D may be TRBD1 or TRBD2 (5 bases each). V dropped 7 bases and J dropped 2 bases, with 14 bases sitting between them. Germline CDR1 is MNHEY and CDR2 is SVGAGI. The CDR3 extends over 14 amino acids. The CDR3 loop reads CASKRDATQETQYF. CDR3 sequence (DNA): TGTGCCAGCAAGAGGGACGCTACTCAAGAGACCCAGTACTTC.

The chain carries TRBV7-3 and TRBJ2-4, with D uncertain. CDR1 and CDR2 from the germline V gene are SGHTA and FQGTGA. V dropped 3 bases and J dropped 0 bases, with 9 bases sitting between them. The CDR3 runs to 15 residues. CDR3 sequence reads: CASSFLRRAKNIQYF. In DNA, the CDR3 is TGTGCCAGCAGCTTCCTACGGCGAGCCAAAAACATTCAGTACTTC.

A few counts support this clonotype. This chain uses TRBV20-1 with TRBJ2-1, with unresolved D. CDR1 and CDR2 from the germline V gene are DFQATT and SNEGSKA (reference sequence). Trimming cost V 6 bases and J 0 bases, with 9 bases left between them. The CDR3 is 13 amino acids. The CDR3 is CSAYLPSYNEQFF. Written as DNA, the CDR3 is TGCAGTGCATATCTTCCCTCCTACAATGAGCAGTTCTTC.

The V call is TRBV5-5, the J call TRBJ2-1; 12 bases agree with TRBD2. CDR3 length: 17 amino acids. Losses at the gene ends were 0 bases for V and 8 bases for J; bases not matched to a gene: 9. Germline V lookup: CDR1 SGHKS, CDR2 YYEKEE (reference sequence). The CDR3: CASSLGPSGGATDEQFF. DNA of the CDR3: TGTGCCAGCAGCTTGGGACCTAGCGGGGGGGCCACGGATGAGCAGTTCTTC.

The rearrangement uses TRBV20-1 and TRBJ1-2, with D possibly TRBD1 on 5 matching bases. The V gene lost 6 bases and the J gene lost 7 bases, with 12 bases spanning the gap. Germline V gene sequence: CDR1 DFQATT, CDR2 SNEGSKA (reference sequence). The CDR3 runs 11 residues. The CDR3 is CSAQPGAGYTF. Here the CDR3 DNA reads TGCAGTGCCCAGCCCGGGGCTGGCTACACCTTC.

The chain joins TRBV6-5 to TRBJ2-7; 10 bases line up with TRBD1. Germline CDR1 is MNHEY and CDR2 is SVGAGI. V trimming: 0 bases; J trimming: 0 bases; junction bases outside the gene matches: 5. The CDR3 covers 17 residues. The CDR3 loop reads CASSYSWDRGASYEQYF. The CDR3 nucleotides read TGTGCCAGCAGTTACTCGTGGGACAGGGGTGCCTCCTACGAGCAGTACTTC.

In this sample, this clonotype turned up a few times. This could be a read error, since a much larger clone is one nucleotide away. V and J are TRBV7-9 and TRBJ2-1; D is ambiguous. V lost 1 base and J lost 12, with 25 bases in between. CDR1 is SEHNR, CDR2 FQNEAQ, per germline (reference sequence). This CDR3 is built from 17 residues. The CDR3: CASSLGAPQRDNDVQFF. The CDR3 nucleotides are TGTGCCAGCAGCTTAGGGGCTCCGCAACGAGACAATGATGTGCAGTTCTTC.

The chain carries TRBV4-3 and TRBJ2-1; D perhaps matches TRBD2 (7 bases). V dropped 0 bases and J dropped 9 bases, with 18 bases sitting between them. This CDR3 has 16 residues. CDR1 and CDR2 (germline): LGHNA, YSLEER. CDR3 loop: CASSQEVAGALGEQFF. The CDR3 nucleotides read TGCGCCAGCAGCCAAGAGGTGGCGGGGGCGTTAGGTGAGCAGTTCTTC.

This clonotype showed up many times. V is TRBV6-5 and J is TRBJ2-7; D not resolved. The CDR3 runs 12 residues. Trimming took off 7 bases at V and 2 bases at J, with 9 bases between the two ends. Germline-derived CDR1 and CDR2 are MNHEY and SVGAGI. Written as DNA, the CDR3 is TGTGCCAGCATTGACACCACCTACGAGCAGTACTTC. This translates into CASIDTTYEQYF.

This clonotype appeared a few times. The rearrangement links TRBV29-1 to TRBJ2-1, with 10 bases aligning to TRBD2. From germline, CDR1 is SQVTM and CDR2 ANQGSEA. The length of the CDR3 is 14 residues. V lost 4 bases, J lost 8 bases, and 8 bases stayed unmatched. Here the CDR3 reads CSVVESGGAYEQFF. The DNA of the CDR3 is TGCAGCGTTGTGGAAAGCGGGGGGGCATATGAGCAGTTCTTC.

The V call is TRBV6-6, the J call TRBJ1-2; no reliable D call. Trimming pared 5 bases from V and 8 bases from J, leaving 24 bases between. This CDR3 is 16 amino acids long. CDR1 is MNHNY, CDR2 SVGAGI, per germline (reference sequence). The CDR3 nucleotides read TGTGCCAGCAGTCTCAGTACAGTTCCTGAGCCCCGGGGCTACACCTTC. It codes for CASSLSTVPEPRGYTF.

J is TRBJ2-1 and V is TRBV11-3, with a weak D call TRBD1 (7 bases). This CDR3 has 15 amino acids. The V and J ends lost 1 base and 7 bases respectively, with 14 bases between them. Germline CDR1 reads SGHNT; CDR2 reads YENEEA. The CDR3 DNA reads TGTGCCAGCAGCTTAGTGGTCAGGGGGAGGAATGAGCAGTTCTTC. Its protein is CASSLVVRGRNEQFF.

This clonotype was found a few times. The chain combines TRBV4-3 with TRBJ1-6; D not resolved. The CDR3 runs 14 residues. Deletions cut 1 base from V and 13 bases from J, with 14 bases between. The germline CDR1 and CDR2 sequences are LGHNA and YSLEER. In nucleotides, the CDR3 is TGCGCCAGCAGCCAAGCCCAGTTCGCCCATCCCCTCCACTTT. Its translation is CASSQAQFAHPLHF.

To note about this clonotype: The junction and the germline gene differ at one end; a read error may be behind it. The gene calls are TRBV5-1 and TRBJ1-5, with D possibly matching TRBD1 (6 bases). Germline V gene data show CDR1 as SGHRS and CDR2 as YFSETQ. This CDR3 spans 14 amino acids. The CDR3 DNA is TGCGCCGGCAGCCTGGACAGCGGCAATCAGCCCCAGCATTTT. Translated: CAGSLDSGNQPQHF.

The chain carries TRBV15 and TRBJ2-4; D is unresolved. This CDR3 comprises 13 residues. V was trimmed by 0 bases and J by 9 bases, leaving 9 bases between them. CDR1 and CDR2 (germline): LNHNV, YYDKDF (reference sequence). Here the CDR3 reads CATSRDLTSIQYF. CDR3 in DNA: TGTGCCACCAGCAGAGATCTAACGAGCATTCAGTACTTC.

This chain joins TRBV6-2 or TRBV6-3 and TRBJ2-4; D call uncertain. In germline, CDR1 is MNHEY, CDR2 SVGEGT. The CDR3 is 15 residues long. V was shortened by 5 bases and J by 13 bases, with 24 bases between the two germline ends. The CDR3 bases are TGTGCCAGCAGTCCTCCGTCGGGTTATCTAAATGAGCAGTACTTC. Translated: CASSPPSGYLNEQYF.

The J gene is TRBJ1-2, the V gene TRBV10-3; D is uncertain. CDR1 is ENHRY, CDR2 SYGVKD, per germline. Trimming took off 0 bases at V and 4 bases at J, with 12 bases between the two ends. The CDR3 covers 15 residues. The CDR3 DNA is TGTGCCATCAGTGAGTCGATTCACAAGGGCTATGGCTACACCTTC. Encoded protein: CAISESIHKGYGYTF.

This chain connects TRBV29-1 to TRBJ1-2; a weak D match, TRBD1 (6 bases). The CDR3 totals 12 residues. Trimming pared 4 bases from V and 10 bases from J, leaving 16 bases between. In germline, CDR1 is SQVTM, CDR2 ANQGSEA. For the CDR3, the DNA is TGCAGCGTTGTTAGGACAGCGATTTTCTACACCTTC. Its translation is CSVVRTAIFYTF.

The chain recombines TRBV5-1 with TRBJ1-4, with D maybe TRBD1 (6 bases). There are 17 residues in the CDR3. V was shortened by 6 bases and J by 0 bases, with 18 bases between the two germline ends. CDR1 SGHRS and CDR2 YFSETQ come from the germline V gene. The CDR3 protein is CASNSAWGAATNEKLFF. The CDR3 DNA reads TGCGCCAGCAACTCTGCTTGGGGGGCGGCAACTAATGAAAAACTGTTTTTT.

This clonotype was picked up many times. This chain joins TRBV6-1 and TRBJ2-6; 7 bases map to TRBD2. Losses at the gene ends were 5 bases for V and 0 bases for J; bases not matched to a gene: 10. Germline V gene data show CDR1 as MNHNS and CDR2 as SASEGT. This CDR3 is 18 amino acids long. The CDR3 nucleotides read TGTGCCAGCAGTCCCGGGGGGTTAGGGGTCTCTGGGGCCAACGTCCTGACTTTC. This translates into CASSPGGLGVSGANVLTF.